One sample yielded the 2 T cell receptor beta chains listed below, sequenced in a study of cytomegalovirus exposure and HLA in healthy donors. This PCR relied on a set of 60 Vbeta primers and 13 Jbeta primers. The repertoire was sequenced with immunoSEQ multiplex PCR; TCRdb's copy has only in-frame clones and lacks some. Of hundreds of thousands of clones in the sample, about four fifths are singletons; the top ten hold approximately 6%. The sequencing sample was made of PBMCs. Receptor source: a man in his forties in good health and CMV-seropositive.

The chain employs TRBV27 and TRBJ2-1; 9 nucleotides agree with TRBD1. Germline V gene lookup returns CDR1 MNHEY and CDR2 SMNVEV (reference sequence). The junction had 9 bases not matched to a gene; V was cut back by 7 bases and J by 5 bases. The CDR3 runs 15 residues. The CDR3 nucleotides are TGTGCCAGCACAACAGGGGGCTGGTCGGACAATGAGCAGTTCTTC. Translating it yields CASTTGGWSDNEQFF.

This chain joins TRBV5-1 and TRBJ2-1; perhaps TRBD1 as D (6 bases). Trimming stripped 0 bases from V and 9 bases from J, with 7 bases between. The CDR3 sequence is 12 residues long. Germline V CDR1 and CDR2: SGHRS, YFSETQ. This CDR3 is CASSLVGGEQFF. The CDR3 DNA reads TGCGCCAGCAGCTTGGTAGGGGGTGAGCAGTTCTTC.